The 2 T cell receptor beta chains below were found in one sample sequenced in a study of T cells in Graves' hyperthyroidism and ophthalmopathy. Template material for amplifying TCR beta CDR3 regions consisted of RNA transcripts. The primer set for the first-round RT-PCR of the TCR CDR3 was HTBI. Via MiXCR, TCRdb re-called the multiplex PCR reads, giving one row per CDR3 protein. The top ten hold more than 11% of the sample, which has about 510,000 distinct CDR3 sequences, approximately 14% seen once. The sequenced sample was blood. The source is a woman aged 40 to 49 with Graves' hyperthyroidism.

This clonotype was observed many times. The rearrangement links TRBV28 to TRBJ1-1; D gene unclear. The CDR3 runs to 15 residues. The germline CDR1 and CDR2 sequences are MDHEN and SYDVKM. Trimming removed 0 bases at V and 0 bases at J, with 8 bases between. The CDR3 nucleotides are TGTGCCAGCAGTTTATGGGGGAAAATGAACACTGAAGCTTTCTTT. Protein product: CASSLWGKMNTEAFF.

The gene calls are TRBV12-3 or TRBV12-4 and TRBJ2-6; D is perhaps TRBD1 or TRBD2 (6 bases each). Deletions cut 6 bases from V and 3 bases from J, with 12 bases between. CDR3 length: 15 amino acids. CDR3 amino acids: CASRRKGGGANVLTF. In nucleotides, the CDR3 is TGTGCCAGCAGGAGGAAGGGGGGTGGGGCCAACGTCCTGACTTTC.